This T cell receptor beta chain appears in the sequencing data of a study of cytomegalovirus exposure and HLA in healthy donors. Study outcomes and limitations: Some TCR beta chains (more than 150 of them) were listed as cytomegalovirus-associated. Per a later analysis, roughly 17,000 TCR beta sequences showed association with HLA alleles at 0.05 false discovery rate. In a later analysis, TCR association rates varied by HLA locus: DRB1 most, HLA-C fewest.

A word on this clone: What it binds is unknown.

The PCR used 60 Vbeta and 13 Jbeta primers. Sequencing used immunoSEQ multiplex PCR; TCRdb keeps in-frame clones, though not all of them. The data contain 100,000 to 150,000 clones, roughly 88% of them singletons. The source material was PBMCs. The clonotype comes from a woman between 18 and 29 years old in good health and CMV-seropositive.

CDR3 nucleotides: TGTGCCAGTAGTATTGCCCTCGACACCTACGAGCAGTACTTC. Translated, it gives CASSIALDTYEQYF. The chain has TRBV19 and TRBJ2-7; D is ambiguous. The germline V gene encodes CDR1 LNHDA and CDR2 SQIVND (reference sequence). The V gene lost 3 bases and the J gene lost 2 bases, with 11 bases spanning the gap. The length of the CDR3 is 14 residues.